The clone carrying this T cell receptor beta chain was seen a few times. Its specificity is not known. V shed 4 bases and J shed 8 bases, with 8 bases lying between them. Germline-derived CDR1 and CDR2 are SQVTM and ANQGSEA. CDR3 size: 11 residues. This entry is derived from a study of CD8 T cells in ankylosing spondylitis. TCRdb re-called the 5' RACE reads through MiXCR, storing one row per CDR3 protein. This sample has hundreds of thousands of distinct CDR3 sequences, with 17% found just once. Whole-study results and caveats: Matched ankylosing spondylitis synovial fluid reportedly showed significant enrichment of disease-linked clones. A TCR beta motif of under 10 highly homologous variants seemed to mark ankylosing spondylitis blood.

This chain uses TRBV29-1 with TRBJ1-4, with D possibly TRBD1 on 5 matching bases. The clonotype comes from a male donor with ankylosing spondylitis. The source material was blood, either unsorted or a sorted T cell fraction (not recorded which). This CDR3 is CSVAAGEKLFF. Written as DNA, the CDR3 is TGCAGCGTTGCGGCAGGGGAAAAACTGTTTTTT. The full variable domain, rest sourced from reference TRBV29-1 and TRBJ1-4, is SAVISQKPSRDICQRGTSLTIQCQVDSQVTMMFWYRQQPGQSLTLIATANQGSEATYESGFVIDKFPISRPNLTFSTLTVSNMSPEDSSIYLCSVAAGEKLFFGSGTQLSVL.